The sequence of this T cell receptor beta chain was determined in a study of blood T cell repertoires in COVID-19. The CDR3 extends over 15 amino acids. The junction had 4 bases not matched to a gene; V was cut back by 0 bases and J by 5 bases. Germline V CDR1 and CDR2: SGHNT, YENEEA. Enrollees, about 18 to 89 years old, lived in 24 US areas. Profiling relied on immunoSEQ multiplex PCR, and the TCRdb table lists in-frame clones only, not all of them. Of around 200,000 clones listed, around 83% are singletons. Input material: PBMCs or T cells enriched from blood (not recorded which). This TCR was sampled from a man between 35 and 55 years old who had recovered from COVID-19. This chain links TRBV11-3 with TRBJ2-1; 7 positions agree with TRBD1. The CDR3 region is CASSLEGQPHNEQFF. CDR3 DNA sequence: TGTGCCAGCAGCTTAGAGGGACAGCCCCACAATGAGCAGTTCTTC.